Below are 5 T cell receptor beta chains sequenced from a single sample in a study of CD8+ T cells in alopecia areata (dated by TCRdb to 2016 to 2018). Receptor amplification or capture employed the immunoSEQ multiplex PCR assay. For TCR sequencing, RNA was extracted from every sample and reverse transcribed into cDNA to serve as template. Imported from immuneACCESS, the table was reduced by TCRdb to in-frame sequences with V and J called. These copies leave out some clones; in studies compared against another copy, an unresolved V gene accounts for under half, and the cause of the remainder is not known. The sample records approximately 280,000 clones, roughly 50% of which are singletons. Less than 2% of the sample comes from the top ten. Read against the paper, the sample's time point label means: less than 25 weeks on oral tofacitinib. Interpreted using the paper, the treatment or condition label stands for: oral pan-JAK inhibitor, 5-10 mg twice daily.

The sequences come from CD4+ T cells sorted from blood, collected at week 24, from a patient treated with tofacitinib. The receptors here all came from a human donor with alopecia areata.

The chain recombines TRBV6-5 with TRBJ2-5; D is unclear. V lost 2 bases to trimming and J lost 1 base, with 11 bases between them. CDR1 is MNHEY and CDR2 is SVGAGI in the germline V gene. The CDR3 loop spans 15 amino acids. The CDR3 region is CASSYGPGSQETQYF. CDR3 nucleotides: TGTGCCAGCAGTTACGGCCCAGGCTCCCAAGAGACCCAGTACTTC.

This rearrangement joins TRBV11-3 to TRBJ1-1, with D hard to call. Trimming cost V 2 bases and J 2 bases, with 9 bases left between them. The CDR3 extends over 14 amino acids. Germline V gene data show CDR1 as SGHNT and CDR2 as YENEEA. For the CDR3, the DNA is TGTGCCAGCAGCTTAAGCGGCGGCAACACTGAAGCTTTCTTT. It yields the protein CASSLSGGNTEAFF.

This clone appeared a single time. The chain joins TRBV6-5 to TRBJ1-2, with D hard to call. The CDR3 consists of 14 residues. V dropped 0 bases and J dropped 2 bases, with 7 bases sitting between them. Germline CDR1 is MNHEY and CDR2 is SVGAGI. DNA of the CDR3: TGTGCCAGCAGTTACTCCCGGGTCAACTATGGCTACACCTTC. It encodes CASSYSRVNYGYTF.

This clone occurred a few times. The J gene is TRBJ2-7, the V gene TRBV7-2; D tentatively reads TRBD1 or TRBD2 (5 bases each). Germline V gene data show CDR1 as SGHTA and CDR2 as FQGNSA. The CDR3 length is 11 residues. The CDR3 region has the DNA TGTGTTCTGGGGGAGCGGTACGAGCAGTACTTC. It yields the protein CVLGERYEQYF.

Only a few counts were recorded for this clone. This sequence joins TRBV9 and TRBJ1-2; D gene uncertain. Trimming removed 0 bases at V and 4 bases at J, with 7 bases between. The CDR3 totals 13 residues. Germline CDR1 is SGDLS and CDR2 is YYNGEE. The CDR3 is CASSVDSFYGYTF. DNA for the CDR3: TGTGCCAGCAGCGTAGACAGCTTCTATGGCTACACCTTC. The complete variable domain, with remaining parts taken from reference TRBV9 and TRBJ1-2, reads DSGVTQTPKHLITATGQRVTLRCSPRSGDLSVYWYQQSLDQGLQFLIQYYNGEERAKGNILERFSAQQFPDLHSELNLSSLELGDSALYFCASSVDSFYGYTFGSGTRLTVV.